Following are 23 T cell receptor beta chains from one sample sequenced in a study of blood T cell repertoires in COVID-19. The method was immunoSEQ multiplex PCR; TCRdb's version includes in-frame clones alone and lacks a portion of them. Of tens of thousands of clones listed, approximately 84% were seen once; the top ten hold more than 13%. What was sequenced was peripheral blood. Every receptor here comes from a human donor in a cohort sampled during active COVID-19.

The chain combines TRBV2 with TRBJ1-2, with 10 bases matching TRBD1. This CDR3 contains 15 residues. Looked up from germline, CDR1 is SNHLY and CDR2 is FYNNEI. Trimming at V came to 4 bases and at J to 2 bases, leaving 4 bases not matched to a gene. CDR3 DNA: TGTGCCAGCAGTGCGGGACAGGGGCTGAACTATGGCTACACCTTC. This codes for CASSAGQGLNYGYTF.

This clone was counted between two and nine times. The V gene is TRBV21-1, the J gene TRBJ2-7; TRBD1 is the table's D call, not checked against the DNA. TRBV21-1 is labeled a pseudogene. CDR3 length equals 15 residues. In nucleotides, the CDR3 is TGTGCCAGCAGCAAAGCCCCGGGACACCTCTACGAGCAGTACTTC. Protein sequence: CASSKAPGHLYEQYF.

The chain combines TRBV6-5 with TRBJ1-5, with D possibly matching TRBD1 (5 bases). Trimming cost V 6 bases and J 8 bases, with 17 bases left between them. The CDR3 loop spans 14 amino acids. Germline-derived CDR1 and CDR2 are MNHEY and SVGAGI. The CDR3 nucleotides read TGTGCCAGCAGCGAGACAGCACAAGAGGAGCCCCAGCATTTT. Translation: CASSETAQEEPQHF.

This clone has a single count. The rearrangement links TRBV11-2 to TRBJ2-1; 7 nucleotides line up with TRBD2. The J segment lost 0 bases and the V segment lost 6 bases, leaving 11 bases of the junction unmatched. This CDR3 is 17 amino acids long. Germline CDR1 SGHAT, CDR2 FQNNGV. CDR3 residues: CASRLGASGSSYNEQFF. CDR3 in DNA: TGTGCCAGCAGACTAGGGGCTAGCGGTAGCTCCTACAATGAGCAGTTCTTC.

This rearrangement joins TRBV11-2 to TRBJ2-1; 7 positions match TRBD1. The J segment lost 7 bases and the V segment lost 8 bases, leaving 14 bases of the junction unmatched. The CDR3 has 15 residues. Per germline, CDR1 SGHAT and CDR2 FQNNGV. Here the CDR3 reads CASRPGTASGNEQFF. The CDR3 DNA reads TGTGCCAGCCGCCCCGGGACAGCCTCCGGGAATGAGCAGTTCTTC.

This clone was observed a handful of times. J is TRBJ2-2 and V is TRBV25-1; a possible D gene is TRBD1 (6 bases). Trimming took off 9 bases at V and 1 base at J, with 12 bases between the two ends. This CDR3 is 14 amino acids long. CDR1 and CDR2 (germline): MGHDK, SYGVNS. This CDR3 reads CASRRQENTGELFF. CDR3 DNA: TGTGCCAGTCGGAGACAGGAGAACACCGGGGAGCTGTTTTTT.

This clone was observed once. The gene calls are TRBV7-3 and TRBJ1-1; possibly TRBD1 for D (6 bases). The CDR3 is made up of 13 amino acids. V lost 5 bases to trimming and J lost 3 bases, with 10 bases between them. Germline-derived CDR1 and CDR2 are SGHTA and FQGTGA. The CDR3 reads CASSPAGDTEAFF. Here the CDR3 DNA reads TGTGCCAGCAGCCCAGCAGGGGACACTGAAGCTTTCTTT.

This chain uses TRBV9 with TRBJ2-7; D possibly corresponds to TRBD1 (5 bases). Germline V lookup: CDR1 SGDLS, CDR2 YYNGEE. V lost 4 bases and J lost 2, with 16 bases in between. The CDR3 spans 15 residues. This CDR3 reads CASSRKGAEAYEQYF. As DNA, the CDR3 is TGTGCCAGCAGCCGTAAAGGGGCTGAGGCCTACGAGCAGTACTTC.

This clone was picked up one time. The V and J genes are TRBV6-6 and TRBJ1-1, with no clear D. Germline loops: CDR1 MNHNY, CDR2 SVGAGI (reference sequence). There are 15 residues in the CDR3. Trimming took off 7 bases at V and 0 bases at J, with 15 bases between the two ends. In nucleotides, the CDR3 is TGTGCCAGCACCCCTCACGGAGAGATGAACACTGAAGCTTTCTTT. Translation gives CASTPHGEMNTEAFF.

In its sample, this clone was seen a few times. CDR3 sequence (DNA): TGCAGCACACGGGTGACAGGGACCGGGGAACTGTTTTTT. Translating it yields CSTRVTGTGELFF. V gene TRBV29-1 combines with J gene TRBJ1-4, with 7 positions matching TRBD1. The germline gives CDR1 SQVTM, CDR2 ANQGSEA. The CDR3 runs to 13 residues. The trim removed 8 bases at V and 12 bases at J, leaving 15 bases unmatched.

The chain employs TRBV4-3 and TRBJ2-3, with a possible D match to TRBD2 (6 bases). The CDR3 runs to 18 residues. The germline V gene encodes CDR1 LGHNA and CDR2 YSLEER. The germline V and J ends were trimmed by 1 base and 4 bases, with 21 bases remaining between them. The CDR3 spells CASSQAITGAGGADTQYF. In DNA form, the CDR3 reads TGCGCCAGCAGCCAAGCCATCACCGGGGCTGGAGGGGCAGATACGCAGTATTTT.

The V and J genes are TRBV7-9 and TRBJ2-7; tentatively, D is TRBD2 (5 bases). This CDR3 contains 15 residues. Germline CDR1 and CDR2: SEHNR and FQNEAQ (reference sequence). With 1 base removed from V and 0 bases from J, the gap between germline ends came to 10 bases. The CDR3 loop is CASSLGRTSSYEQYF. As DNA, the CDR3 is TGTGCCAGCAGCTTAGGACGTACTAGCTCCTACGAGCAGTACTTC.

The chain carries TRBV21-1 and TRBJ2-3; TRBD2, the D gene given by the table, was not confirmed from the DNA. TRBV21-1 is a pseudogene. This CDR3 spans 15 amino acids. The DNA for the CDR3 is TGTGCCAGCAGCAAATCCAGCGGGAAAGCAGATACGCAGTATTTT. It is translated as CASSKSSGKADTQYF.

The chain recombines TRBV5-1 with TRBJ1-3, with D tentatively TRBD1 (5 bases). V lost 4 bases, J lost 3 bases, and 11 bases lay in between. CDR3 size: 14 residues. Germline V CDR1 and CDR2: SGHRS, YFSETQ. The CDR3 DNA sequence: TGCGCCAGCAGCGATCAGGGAGGTGGAAACACCATATATTTT. It encodes CASSDQGGGNTIYF.

The sample holds one count of this clone. The rearrangement joins TRBV6-5 to TRBJ1-3, with 10 bases identical to TRBD1. Unmatched junction bases numbered 12, after V lost 6 bases and J lost 10 bases. The CDR3 extends over 15 amino acids. Germline CDR1 MNHEY, CDR2 SVGAGI. The CDR3 reads CASRQGTGEIRTIYF. As DNA, the CDR3 is TGTGCCAGCAGGCAAGGGACAGGGGAGATTCGGACCATATATTTT.

This chain uses TRBV9 with TRBJ2-1; TRBD2 agrees at 8 bases. V dropped 2 bases and J dropped 9; count of bases not matched to a gene: 10. The CDR3 extends over 15 amino acids. CDR1 and CDR2 (germline): SGDLS, YYNGEE. The CDR3 protein is CASSVGTSSWGEQFF. For the CDR3, the DNA is TGTGCCAGCAGCGTGGGGACTAGTTCTTGGGGTGAGCAGTTCTTC.

This chain joins TRBV4-1 and TRBJ1-1, with D hard to call. V gave up 6 bases and J gave up 0 bases, with 11 bases separating them. Germline assignment: CDR1 MGHRA and CDR2 YSYEKL. The CDR3 contains 14 residues. The CDR3 DNA is TGCGCCAGCAGGCCACTTCTACTGAACACTGAAGCTTTCTTT. Its translation: CASRPLLLNTEAFF.

Within the sample, this clone is medium-sized. Other DNA sequences in this sample translate to the same CDR3. The rearrangement uses TRBV9 and TRBJ2-7; 9 bases are shared with TRBD1. Germline CDR1 SGDLS, CDR2 YYNGEE. This CDR3 has 13 amino acids. Losses at the gene ends were 3 bases for V and 2 bases for J; bases not matched to a gene: 0. Written as DNA, the CDR3 is TGTGCCAGCAGCGGACAGGGGGCCTACGAGCAGTACTTC. It codes for CASSGQGAYEQYF.

V is TRBV18 and J is TRBJ2-3, with 7 bases fitting TRBD2. This CDR3 comprises 15 residues. CDR1 and CDR2 from the germline V gene are KGHSH and LQKENI. Germline trimming cut 6 bases from V and 0 bases from J; bases unmatched to any gene: 6. CDR3 DNA sequence: TGTGCCAGCTCTCCTACTAGCGTCAGCACAGATACGCAGTATTTT. Amino acid sequence: CASSPTSVSTDTQYF.

The V call is TRBV9, the J call TRBJ2-1; 8 bases are shared with TRBD1. After removal of 0 bases from V and 5 bases from J, the junction contained 4 bases not matched to a gene. The CDR3 runs 15 residues. CDR1 SGDLS and CDR2 YYNGEE come from the germline V gene. In nucleotides, the CDR3 is TGTGCCAGCAGCGTAGCTCGGACAGGGAACAATGAGCAGTTCTTC. Encoded protein: CASSVARTGNNEQFF.

The J gene is TRBJ2-1, the V gene TRBV6-2 or TRBV6-3; 9 nucleotides agree with TRBD2. CDR1 is MNHEY and CDR2 is SVGEGT in the germline V gene. V dropped 4 bases and J dropped 8; count of bases not matched to a gene: 12. CDR3 length: 16 residues. As DNA, the CDR3 is TGTGCCAGCAGTTCCCGGGCGGGGGGGGCTTTGGATGAGCAGTTCTTC. It encodes CASSSRAGGALDEQFF.

The chain is built from TRBV10-1 and TRBJ2-7; D may be TRBD2 (6 bases). The V gene's germline CDR1 is WNHNN and CDR2 SYGVQD (reference sequence). V lost 4 bases to trimming and J lost 6 bases, with 13 bases between them. The CDR3 runs 13 residues. CDR3 amino acids: CASSGQRRGEQYF. CDR3 DNA: TGCGCCAGCAGTGGTCAGAGGAGGGGCGAGCAGTACTTC.

V gene TRBV12-5 combines with J gene TRBJ2-1, with D possibly matching TRBD2 (6 bases). The CDR3 loop spans 13 amino acids. Trimming pared 1 base from V and 10 bases from J, leaving 11 bases between. The germline V gene has CDR1 LGHNT and CDR2 FRNRAP. For the CDR3, the DNA is TGTGCTAGTGGTTTGGGAGCGGGCCTCGAGCAGTTCTTC. As protein: CASGLGAGLEQFF.